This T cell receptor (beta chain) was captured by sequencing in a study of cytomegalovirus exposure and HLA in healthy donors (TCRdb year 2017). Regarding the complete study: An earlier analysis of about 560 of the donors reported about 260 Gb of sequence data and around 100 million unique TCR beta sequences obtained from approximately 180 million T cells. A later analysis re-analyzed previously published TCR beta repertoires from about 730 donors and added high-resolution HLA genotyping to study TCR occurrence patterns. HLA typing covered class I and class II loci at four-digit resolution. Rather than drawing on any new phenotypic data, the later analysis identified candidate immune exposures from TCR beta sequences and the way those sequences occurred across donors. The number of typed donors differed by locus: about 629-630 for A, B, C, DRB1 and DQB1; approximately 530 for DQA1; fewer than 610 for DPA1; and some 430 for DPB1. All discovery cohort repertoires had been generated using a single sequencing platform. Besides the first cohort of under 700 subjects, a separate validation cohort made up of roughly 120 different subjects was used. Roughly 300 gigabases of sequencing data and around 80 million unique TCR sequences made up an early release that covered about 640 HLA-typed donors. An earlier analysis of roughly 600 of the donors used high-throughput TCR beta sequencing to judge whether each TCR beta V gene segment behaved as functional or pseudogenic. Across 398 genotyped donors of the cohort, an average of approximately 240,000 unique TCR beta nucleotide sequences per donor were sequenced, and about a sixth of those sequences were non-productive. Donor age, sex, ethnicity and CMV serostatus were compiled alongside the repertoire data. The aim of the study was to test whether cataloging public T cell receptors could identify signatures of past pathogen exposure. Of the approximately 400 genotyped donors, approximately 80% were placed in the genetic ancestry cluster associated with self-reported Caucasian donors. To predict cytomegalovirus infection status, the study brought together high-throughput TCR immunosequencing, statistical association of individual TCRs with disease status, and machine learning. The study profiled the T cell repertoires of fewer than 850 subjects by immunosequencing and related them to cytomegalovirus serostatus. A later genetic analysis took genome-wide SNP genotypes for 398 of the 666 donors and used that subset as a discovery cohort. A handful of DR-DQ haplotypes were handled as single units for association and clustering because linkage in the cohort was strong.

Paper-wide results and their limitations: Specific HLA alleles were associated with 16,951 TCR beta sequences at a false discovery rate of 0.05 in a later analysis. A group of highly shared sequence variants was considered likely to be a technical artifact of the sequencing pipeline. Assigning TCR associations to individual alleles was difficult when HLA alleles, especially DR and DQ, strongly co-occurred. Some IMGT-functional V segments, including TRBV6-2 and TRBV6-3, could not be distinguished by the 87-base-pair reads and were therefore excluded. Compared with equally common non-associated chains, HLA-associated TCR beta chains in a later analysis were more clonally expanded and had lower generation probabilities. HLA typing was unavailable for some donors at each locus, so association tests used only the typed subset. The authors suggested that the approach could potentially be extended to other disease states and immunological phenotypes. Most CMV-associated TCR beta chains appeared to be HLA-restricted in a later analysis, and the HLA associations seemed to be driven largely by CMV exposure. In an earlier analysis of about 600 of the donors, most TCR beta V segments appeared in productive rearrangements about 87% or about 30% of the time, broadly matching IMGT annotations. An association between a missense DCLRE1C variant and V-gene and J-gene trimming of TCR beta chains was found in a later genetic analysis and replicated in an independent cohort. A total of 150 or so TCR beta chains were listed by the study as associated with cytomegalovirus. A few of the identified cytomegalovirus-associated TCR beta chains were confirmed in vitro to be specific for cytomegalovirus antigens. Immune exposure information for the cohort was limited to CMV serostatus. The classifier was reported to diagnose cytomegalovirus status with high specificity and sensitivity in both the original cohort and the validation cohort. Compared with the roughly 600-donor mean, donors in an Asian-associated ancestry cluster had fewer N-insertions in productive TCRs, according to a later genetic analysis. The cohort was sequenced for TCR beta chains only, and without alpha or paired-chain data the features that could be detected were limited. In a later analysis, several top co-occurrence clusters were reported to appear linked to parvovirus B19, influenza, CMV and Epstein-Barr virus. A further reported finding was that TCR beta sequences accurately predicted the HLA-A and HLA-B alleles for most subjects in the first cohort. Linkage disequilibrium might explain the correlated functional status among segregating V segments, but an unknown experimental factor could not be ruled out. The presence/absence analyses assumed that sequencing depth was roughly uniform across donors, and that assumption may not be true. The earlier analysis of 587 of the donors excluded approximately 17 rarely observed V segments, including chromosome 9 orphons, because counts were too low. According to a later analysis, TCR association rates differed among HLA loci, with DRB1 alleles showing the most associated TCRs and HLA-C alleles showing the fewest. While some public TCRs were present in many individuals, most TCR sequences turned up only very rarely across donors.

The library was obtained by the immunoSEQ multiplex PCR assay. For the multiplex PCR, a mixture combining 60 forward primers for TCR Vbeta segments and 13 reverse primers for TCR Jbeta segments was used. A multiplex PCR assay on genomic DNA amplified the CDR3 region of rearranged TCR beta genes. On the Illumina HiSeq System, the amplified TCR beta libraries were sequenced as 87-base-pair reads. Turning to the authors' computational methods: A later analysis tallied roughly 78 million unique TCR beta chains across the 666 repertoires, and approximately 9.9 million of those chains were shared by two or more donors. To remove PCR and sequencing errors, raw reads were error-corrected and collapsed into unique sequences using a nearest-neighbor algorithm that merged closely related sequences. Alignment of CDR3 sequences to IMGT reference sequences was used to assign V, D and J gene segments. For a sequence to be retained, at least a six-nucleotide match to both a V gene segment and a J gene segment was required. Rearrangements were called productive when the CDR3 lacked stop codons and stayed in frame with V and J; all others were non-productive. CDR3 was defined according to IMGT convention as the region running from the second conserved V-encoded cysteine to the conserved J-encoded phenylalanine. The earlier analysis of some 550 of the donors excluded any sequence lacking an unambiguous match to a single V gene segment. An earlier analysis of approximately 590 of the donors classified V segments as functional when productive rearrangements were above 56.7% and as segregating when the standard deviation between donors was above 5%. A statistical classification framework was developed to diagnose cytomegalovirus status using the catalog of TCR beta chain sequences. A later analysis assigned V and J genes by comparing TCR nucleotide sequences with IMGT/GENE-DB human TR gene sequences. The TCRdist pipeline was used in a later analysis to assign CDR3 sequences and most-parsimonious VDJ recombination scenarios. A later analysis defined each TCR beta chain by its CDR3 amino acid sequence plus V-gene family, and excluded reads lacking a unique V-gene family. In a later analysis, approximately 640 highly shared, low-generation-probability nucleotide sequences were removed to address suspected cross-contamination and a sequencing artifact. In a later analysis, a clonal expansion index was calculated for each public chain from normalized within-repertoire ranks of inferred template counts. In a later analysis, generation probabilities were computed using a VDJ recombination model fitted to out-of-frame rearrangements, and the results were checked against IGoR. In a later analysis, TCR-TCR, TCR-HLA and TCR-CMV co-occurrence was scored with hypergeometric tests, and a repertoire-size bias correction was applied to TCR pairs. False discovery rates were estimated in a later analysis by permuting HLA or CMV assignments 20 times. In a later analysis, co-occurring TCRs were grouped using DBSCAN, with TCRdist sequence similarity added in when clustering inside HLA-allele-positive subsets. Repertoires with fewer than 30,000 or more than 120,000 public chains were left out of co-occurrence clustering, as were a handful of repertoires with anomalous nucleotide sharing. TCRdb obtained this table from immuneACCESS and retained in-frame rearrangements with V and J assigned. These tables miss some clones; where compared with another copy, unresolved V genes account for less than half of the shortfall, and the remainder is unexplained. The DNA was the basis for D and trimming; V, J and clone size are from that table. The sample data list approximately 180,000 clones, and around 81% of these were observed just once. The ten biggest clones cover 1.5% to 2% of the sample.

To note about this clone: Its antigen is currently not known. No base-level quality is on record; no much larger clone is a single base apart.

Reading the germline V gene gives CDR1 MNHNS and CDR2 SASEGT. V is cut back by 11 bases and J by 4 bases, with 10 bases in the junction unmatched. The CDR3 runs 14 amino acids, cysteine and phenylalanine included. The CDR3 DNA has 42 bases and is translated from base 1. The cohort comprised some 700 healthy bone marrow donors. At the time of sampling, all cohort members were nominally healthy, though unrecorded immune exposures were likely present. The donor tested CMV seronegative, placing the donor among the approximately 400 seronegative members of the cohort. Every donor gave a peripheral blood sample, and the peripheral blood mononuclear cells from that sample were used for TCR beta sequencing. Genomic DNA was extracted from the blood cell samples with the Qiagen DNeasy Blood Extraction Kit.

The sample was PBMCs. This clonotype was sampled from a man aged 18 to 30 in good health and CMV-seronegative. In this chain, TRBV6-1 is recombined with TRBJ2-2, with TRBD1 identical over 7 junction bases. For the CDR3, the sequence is CASLRAGGTGELFF. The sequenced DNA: TGTGCCTCCCTGCGGGCAGGGGGCACCGGGGAGCTGTTTTTT.